Below, one TCR beta chain is given with its context. In the original workflow: Estimation of nucleated cell counts relied on the amplification of reference gene primers. Assay: immunoSEQ multiplex PCR; the TCRdb copy retains only in-frame clones and omits some. D and trimming were read from the DNA, whereas the V and J calls and clone size are those reported in that table. The sample includes 110,000 to 150,000 clones, more than 85% of them seen just once. The sample originates from a study of blood T cell repertoires in COVID-19. Study overall: Spain, Italy and the United States supplied samples that represented acute and convalescent COVID-19. The analysed material was cDNA or gDNA that came from T cells, B-cell-depleted T cells, or PBMCs.

V lost 6 bases to trimming and J lost 3 bases; unmatched junction nucleotides: 4. CDR3 size: 14 residues. Germline CDR1 reads SGHAT; CDR2 reads FQNNGV. Sequenced material: peripheral blood. This chain links TRBV11-2 with TRBJ1-1; TRBD1 matches at 10 bases. The origin of this receptor is a man aged 55 to 70 with active or convalescent COVID-19. The CDR3 nucleotides are TGTGCCAGCAGACTCGGGACAGGGGACACTGAAGCTTTCTTT. This gives the protein CASRLGTGDTEAFF.